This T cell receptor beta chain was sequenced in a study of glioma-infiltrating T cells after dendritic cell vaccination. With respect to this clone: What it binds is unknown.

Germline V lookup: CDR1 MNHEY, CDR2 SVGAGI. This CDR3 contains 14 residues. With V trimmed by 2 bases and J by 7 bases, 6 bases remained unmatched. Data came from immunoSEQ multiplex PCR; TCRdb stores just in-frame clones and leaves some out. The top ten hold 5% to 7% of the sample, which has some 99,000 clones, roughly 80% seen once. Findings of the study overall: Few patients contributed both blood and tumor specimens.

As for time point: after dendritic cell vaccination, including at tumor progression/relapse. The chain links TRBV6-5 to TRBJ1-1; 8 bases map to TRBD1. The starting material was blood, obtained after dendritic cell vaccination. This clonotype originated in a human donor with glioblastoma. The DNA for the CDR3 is TGTGCCAGCAGTTACCTGCAGGGGGCGAATGAAGCTTTCTTT. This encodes CASSYLQGANEAFF.